Listed below are T cell receptor beta chains from one sample, sequenced in a study of Graves' ophthalmopathy and Graves' hyperthyroidism. Each CDR3 protein gets one entry after TCRdb re-called the multiplex PCR reads with MiXCR. Of 620,000 or so distinct CDR3 sequences listed, 20% to 25% were seen once; the top ten hold around 6.5%. Material for sequencing was peripheral blood. The receptors come from a woman between 18 and 30 years old with stable Graves' hyperthyroidism. Some clones in this sample may be carry-over from other donors' samples. CDR3s include the opening cysteine and the closing phenylalanine or tryptophan. The D gene is left open where the match is weak. Clone size is stated in some rows and not others, as once, few, many or a class when expanded.

V: TRBV5-1
size: many
D: TRBD2
J: TRBJ2-5
DNA: TGCGCCAGCAGCTACTCCCCGGGACTAGCGGGGGGCAACCAAGAGACCCAGTACTTC
CDR3: CASSYSPGLAGGNQETQYF

V: TRBV3-1
size: -
D: -
J: TRBJ1-1
DNA: TGTGCCAGCAGCCAAGAGGGTCAGGGCGGCTCTGAAGCTTTCTTT
CDR3: CASSQEGQGGSEAFF

V: TRBV15
size: -
D: TRBD1
J: TRBJ1-5
DNA: TGTGCCACCGCTACCCGACAGGGCTGGGAGCCCCAGCATTTT
CDR3: CATATRQGWEPQHF

V: TRBV20-1
size: -
D: -
J: TRBJ1-1
DNA: -
CDR3: CSTSGQVVAEAFF

V: TRBV27
size: many
D: TRBD1
J: TRBJ2-4
DNA: TGTGCCAGCAGACTGAGAGCGGGACAGGGGGTGTTCGGGGTCAAAAACATTCAGTACTTC
CDR3: CASRLRAGQGVFGVKNIQYF

V: TRBV5-4
size: many
D: TRBD2
J: TRBJ2-7
DNA: TGTGCCAGCAGGCCATCGGGAGGCTACGAGCAGTACTTC
CDR3: CASRPSGGYEQYF

V: TRBV7-2
size: many
D: -
J: TRBJ2-7
DNA: TGTGCCAGCAGCTCAGGGTACTCCTACGAGCAGTACTTC
CDR3: CASSSGYSYEQYF

V: TRBV30
size: many
D: -
J: TRBJ1-5
DNA: TGTGCCTGGAGTGAAGGTCTGGGTCAGCCCCAGCATTTT
CDR3: CAWSEGLGQPQHF

V: TRBV28
size: few
D: -
J: TRBJ1-3
DNA: TGTGCCAGCAGTTCCCTGCCCTCTGGAAACACCATATATTTT
CDR3: CASSSLPSGNTIYF

V: TRBV5-5
size: many
D: -
J: TRBJ2-5
DNA: TGTGCTGAAGGACAGCAAGAGACCCAGTACTTC
CDR3: CAEGQQETQYF

V: TRBV27
size: -
D: -
J: TRBJ1-2
DNA: TGTGCCAGCAGTTTACGGCGGGGGGACCATGGCTACACCTTC
CDR3: CASSLRRGDHGYTF

V: TRBV2
size: many
D: -
J: TRBJ1-5
DNA: TGTGCCACCGGGTTACTAGTGGGTCAGCCCCAGCATTTT
CDR3: CATGLLVGQPQHF

V: TRBV12-5
size: many
D: -
J: TRBJ1-5
DNA: TGTGCCCTCGGGCAGTCAAATCAGCCCCAGCATTTT
CDR3: CALGQSNQPQHF

V: TRBV6-4
size: -
D: TRBD1
J: TRBJ2-5
DNA: TGTGCCAGCAGTTTTAGAGGGGGCGAGACCAAGTACTTC
CDR3: CASSFRGGETKYF

V: TRBV4-2
size: -
D: -
J: TRBJ2-2
DNA: TGTGCCAGCAGCCAAGATGCAGGCGGGGAGCTGTTGTTT
CDR3: CASSQDAGGELLF

V: TRBV11-2
size: -
D: -
J: TRBJ2-5
DNA: TGTGCCAGCAGCTTAGTTCATGGCAGGGTTTCAGAGACCCAGTACTTC
CDR3: CASSLVHGRVSETQYF

V: TRBV28
size: once
D: -
J: TRBJ1-1
DNA: TGTGCCAGCAGTCTTTGGGGACACACTGAAGCTTTCTTT
CDR3: CASSLWGHTEAFF

V: TRBV7-2
size: many
D: -
J: TRBJ2-5
DNA: TGTGCCAGCAGCCCAATTCGGACAGTAGAGACCCAGTACTTC
CDR3: CASSPIRTVETQYF

V: TRBV6-2/TRBV6-3
size: -
D: -
J: TRBJ1-2
DNA: TGTGCCAGCAGTCTAACAGGGATCGAAGCTAACTATGGCTACACCTTC
CDR3: CASSLTGIEANYGYTF

V: TRBV6-2/TRBV6-3
size: many
D: -
J: TRBJ1-1
DNA: TGTGCCAGCAGTTACGGATCGGGGCAGCTGAACACTGAAGCTTTCTTT
CDR3: CASSYGSGQLNTEAFF

V: TRBV11-1
size: many
D: TRBD1
J: TRBJ1-2
DNA: TGTGCCAGCAGCCAAGGCCAACGTGAGACAGGGGCTGGGGGCTACACCTTC
CDR3: CASSQGQRETGAGGYTF

V: TRBV13
size: few
D: TRBD1
J: TRBJ2-2
DNA: TGTGCCAGCAGCCCTTTCCGGGACAGGGGAAGCACCGGGGAGCTGTTTTTT
CDR3: CASSPFRDRGSTGELFF

V: TRBV29-1
size: -
D: -
J: TRBJ2-7
DNA: TGCAGCGCGCGACAGGGAGGTGGAGAGCAGTACTTC
CDR3: CSARQGGGEQYF

V: TRBV6-1
size: -
D: -
J: TRBJ1-5
DNA: TGTGCCAGCAGTGAAGCGAGGCACAGAACCAATCAGCCCCAGCATTTT
CDR3: CASSEARHRTNQPQHF

V: TRBV15
size: once
D: TRBD2
J: TRBJ2-7
DNA: TGTGCCACCAGCAGAGATCTTCGACTAGCTGGGGACGAGCAGTACTTC
CDR3: CATSRDLRLAGDEQYF

V: TRBV20-1
size: many
D: -
J: TRBJ1-5
DNA: TGCAGTGCTCCCACCAGGGCGGGGAGAGAGCCCCAGCATTTT
CDR3: CSAPTRAGREPQHF

V: TRBV6-5
size: many
D: TRBD1
J: TRBJ2-7
DNA: TGTGCCAGCAGTTACTCGGGACAGGGATCCTACGAGCAGTACTTC
CDR3: CASSYSGQGSYEQYF

V: TRBV3-1
size: -
D: -
J: TRBJ1-5
DNA: TGTGCCAGCAGCCCAACATGGGACAGCAATCAGCCCCAGCATTTT
CDR3: CASSPTWDSNQPQHF

V: TRBV11-1
size: many
D: -
J: TRBJ2-7
DNA: TGTGCCAGCAGCCTCACGGACGGCTACGAGCAGTACTTC
CDR3: CASSLTDGYEQYF

V: TRBV12-3/TRBV12-4
size: -
D: -
J: TRBJ1-5
DNA: TGTGCCAGCAGTTTACGTGGAAGGCAGCCCCAGCATTTT
CDR3: CASSLRGRQPQHF

V: TRBV12-3/TRBV12-4
size: few
D: -
J: TRBJ1-6
DNA: TGTGCCAGCAGTTTTAGTACCCGAGGGCTTCGGGTTTACCGGGAGATCAATTCACCCCTCCACTTT
CDR3: CASSFSTRGLRVYREINSPLHF

V: TRBV30
size: many
D: -
J: TRBJ2-7
DNA: TGTGCCTGGAGCGACGGCAGGGACGAGCAGTACTTC
CDR3: CAWSDGRDEQYF

V: TRBV20-1
size: few
D: -
J: TRBJ2-7
DNA: TGCAGTGCTAGAGGAGACGGTTCTCGCTACGAGCAGTACTTC
CDR3: CSARGDGSRYEQYF

V: TRBV4-1
size: many
D: -
J: TRBJ2-7
DNA: TGCGCCAGCAGCCAAACTAGGGTCTACGAGCAGTACTTC
CDR3: CASSQTRVYEQYF

V: TRBV6-1
size: many
D: -
J: TRBJ1-1
DNA: TGTGCCAGCAGTGAACAGGGCCACACTGAAGCTTTCTTT
CDR3: CASSEQGHTEAFF

V: TRBV12-3/TRBV12-4
size: many
D: TRBD1
J: TRBJ2-7
DNA: TGTGCCAGCAATCGACAGGGTGCCGAGCAGTACTTC
CDR3: CASNRQGAEQYF

V: TRBV27
size: many
D: TRBD1
J: TRBJ1-5
DNA: TGTGCCAGCAGTTACAGGGGAATCCATAGCAATCAGCCCCAGCATTTT
CDR3: CASSYRGIHSNQPQHF

V: TRBV6-1
size: many
D: -
J: TRBJ1-1
DNA: TGTGCCAGCAGTGGACACAGGGAGAACACTGAAGCTTTCTTT
CDR3: CASSGHRENTEAFF

V: TRBV15
size: -
D: TRBD1
J: TRBJ2-5
DNA: TGTGCCACCAGCAGACGACACAGGGGTGGGGAGACCCAGTACTTC
CDR3: CATSRRHRGGETQYF

V: TRBV20-1
size: many
D: -
J: TRBJ1-2
DNA: TGCAGTGCTAGAGATATACTGGGAGGGTATGGCTACACCTTC
CDR3: CSARDILGGYGYTF

V: TRBV20-1
size: many
D: -
J: TRBJ1-1
DNA: TGCAGTGCTAGATATCTAGGGGCAGAAGCTTTCTTT
CDR3: CSARYLGAEAFF

V: TRBV20-1
size: -
D: TRBD1
J: TRBJ2-7
DNA: TGCAGTGCTAGAGATCGGGCGCAGGGGGCGGCCGAGCAGTACTTC
CDR3: CSARDRAQGAAEQYF

V: TRBV20-1
size: many
D: -
J: TRBJ1-3
DNA: TGCAGTGCTAGGGGCGGAGGTACTGGAAACACCATATATTTT
CDR3: CSARGGGTGNTIYF

V: TRBV27
size: many
D: TRBD2
J: TRBJ2-5
DNA: TGTGCCAGCAGTCCAACGGGTAGCGGGCAAGAGACCCAGTACTTC
CDR3: CASSPTGSGQETQYF

V: TRBV6-5
size: -
D: -
J: TRBJ1-6
DNA: TGTGCCAGCAGTTACTCGCACAGACTGAATTCACCCCTCCACTTT
CDR3: CASSYSHRLNSPLHF

V: TRBV18
size: few
D: -
J: TRBJ1-1
DNA: TGTGCCAGCTCACCACCGGGGGCCTCTACTGAAGCTTTCTTT
CDR3: CASSPPGASTEAFF

V: TRBV12-5
size: many
D: -
J: TRBJ2-2
DNA: TGTGCTAGTGGCCCCCCTCTCTTGGAGGGCACCGGGGAGCTGTTTTTT
CDR3: CASGPPLLEGTGELFF

V: TRBV10-3
size: many
D: -
J: TRBJ1-6
DNA: TGTGCCATCACCCCCGGGGGGGATTCACCCCTCCACTTT
CDR3: CAITPGGDSPLHF

V: TRBV5-6
size: many
D: -
J: TRBJ2-7
DNA: TGTGCCAGCAGCTTGAGACAGACTCAAAAGCAGTACTTC
CDR3: CASSLRQTQKQYF

V: TRBV29-1
size: once
D: TRBD1
J: TRBJ2-7
DNA: TGCAGCGTCGCCGGGACAGGGAGAAACGAGCAGTACTTC
CDR3: CSVAGTGRNEQYF

V: TRBV9
size: -
D: -
J: TRBJ1-1
DNA: TGTGCCAGCAGCCGAGGACACAACACTGAAGCTTTCTTT
CDR3: CASSRGHNTEAFF

V: TRBV7-8
size: many
D: -
J: TRBJ1-1
DNA: TGTGCCAGCAGCTCAACCCGGATGAACACTGAAGCTTTCTTT
CDR3: CASSSTRMNTEAFF

V: TRBV10-3
size: few
D: TRBD1
J: TRBJ1-2
DNA: TGTGCCATCAGTGAGTCAGGACAGGCGATCACCTATGGCTACACCTTC
CDR3: CAISESGQAITYGYTF

V: TRBV15
size: many
D: -
J: TRBJ1-3
DNA: TGTGCCACCAGCAGACAGGCGGGCTCTGGAAACACCATATATTTT
CDR3: CATSRQAGSGNTIYF

V: TRBV29-1
size: many
D: -
J: TRBJ1-1
DNA: TGCAGCCCGAGCCCCACTGAAGCTTTCTTT
CDR3: CSPSPTEAFF